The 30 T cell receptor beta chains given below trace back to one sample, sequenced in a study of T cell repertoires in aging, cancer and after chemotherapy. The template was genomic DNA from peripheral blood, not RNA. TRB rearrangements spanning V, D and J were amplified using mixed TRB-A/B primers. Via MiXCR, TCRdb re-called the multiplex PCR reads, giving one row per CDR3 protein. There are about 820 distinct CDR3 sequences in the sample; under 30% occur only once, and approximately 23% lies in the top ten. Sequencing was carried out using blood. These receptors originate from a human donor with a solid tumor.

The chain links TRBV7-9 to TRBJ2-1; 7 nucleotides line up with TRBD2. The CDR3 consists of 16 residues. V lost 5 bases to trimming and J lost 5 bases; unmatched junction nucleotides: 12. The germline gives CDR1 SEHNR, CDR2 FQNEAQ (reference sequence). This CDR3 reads CASSPLWEGAHNEQFF. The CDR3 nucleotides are TGTGCCAGCAGCCCCTTGTGGGAGGGCGCCCACAATGAGCAGTTCTTC.

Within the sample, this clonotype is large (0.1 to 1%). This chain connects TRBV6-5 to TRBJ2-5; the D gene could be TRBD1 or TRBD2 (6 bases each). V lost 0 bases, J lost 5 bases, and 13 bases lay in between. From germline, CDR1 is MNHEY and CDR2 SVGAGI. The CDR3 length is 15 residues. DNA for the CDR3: TGTGCCAGCAGTTACTCGCTCGGGGGCGGGGAGACCCAGTACTTC. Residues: CASSYSLGGGETQYF.

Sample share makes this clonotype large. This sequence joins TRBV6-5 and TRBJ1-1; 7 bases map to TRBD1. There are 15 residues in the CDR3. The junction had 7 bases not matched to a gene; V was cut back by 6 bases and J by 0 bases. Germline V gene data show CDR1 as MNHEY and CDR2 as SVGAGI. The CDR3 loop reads CASSQGQTMNTEAFF. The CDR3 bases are TGTGCCAGCAGCCAGGGACAGACTATGAACACTGAAGCTTTCTTT.

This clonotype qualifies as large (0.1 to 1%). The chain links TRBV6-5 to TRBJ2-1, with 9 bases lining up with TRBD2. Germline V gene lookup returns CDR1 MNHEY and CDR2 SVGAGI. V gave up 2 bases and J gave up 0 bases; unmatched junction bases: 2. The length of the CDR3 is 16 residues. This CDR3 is CASSYGGRGSYNEQFF. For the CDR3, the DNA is TGTGCCAGCAGTTACGGCGGGAGGGGCTCCTACAATGAGCAGTTCTTC.

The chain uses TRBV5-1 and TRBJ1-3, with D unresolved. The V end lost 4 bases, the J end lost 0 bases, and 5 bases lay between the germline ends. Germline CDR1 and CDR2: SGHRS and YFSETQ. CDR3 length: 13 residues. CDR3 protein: CASSPSSGNTIYF. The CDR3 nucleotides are TGCGCCAGCAGCCCCAGCTCTGGAAACACCATATATTTT. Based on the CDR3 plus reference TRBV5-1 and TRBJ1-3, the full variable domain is KAGVTQTPRYLIKTRGQQVTLSCSPISGHRSVSWYQQTPGQGLQFLFEYFSETQRNKGNFPGRFSGRQFSNSRSEMNVSTLELGDSALYLCASSPSSGNTIYFGEGSWLTVV.

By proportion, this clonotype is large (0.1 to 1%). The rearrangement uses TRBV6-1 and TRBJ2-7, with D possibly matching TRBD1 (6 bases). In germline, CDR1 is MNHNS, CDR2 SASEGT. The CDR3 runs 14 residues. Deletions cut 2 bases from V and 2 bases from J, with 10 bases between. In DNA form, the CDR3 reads TGTGCCAGCAGTGAAAGGGCAGGGGCCTACGAGCAGTACTTC. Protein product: CASSERAGAYEQYF.

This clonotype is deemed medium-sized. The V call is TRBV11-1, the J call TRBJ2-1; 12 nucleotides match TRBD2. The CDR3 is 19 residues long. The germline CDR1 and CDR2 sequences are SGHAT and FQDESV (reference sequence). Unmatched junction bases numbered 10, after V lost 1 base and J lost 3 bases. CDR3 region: CASSLGASGGGPLYNEQFF. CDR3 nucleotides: TGTGCCAGCAGCTTAGGAGCTAGCGGGGGGGGCCCTCTCTACAATGAGCAGTTCTTC.

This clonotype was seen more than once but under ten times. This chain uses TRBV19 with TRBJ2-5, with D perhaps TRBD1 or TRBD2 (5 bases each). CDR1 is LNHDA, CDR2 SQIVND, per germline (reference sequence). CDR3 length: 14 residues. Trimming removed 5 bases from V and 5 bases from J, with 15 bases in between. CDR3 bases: TGTGCCAGTAGTGCCGAGGGATGGGGGGAGACCCAGTACTTC. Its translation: CASSAEGWGETQYF. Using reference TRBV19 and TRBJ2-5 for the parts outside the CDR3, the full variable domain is DGGITQSPKYLFRKEGQNVTLSCEQNLNHDAMYWYRQDPGQGLRLIYYSQIVNDFQKGDIAEGYSVSREKKESFPLTVTSAQKNPTAFYLCASSAEGWGETQYFGPGTRLLVL.

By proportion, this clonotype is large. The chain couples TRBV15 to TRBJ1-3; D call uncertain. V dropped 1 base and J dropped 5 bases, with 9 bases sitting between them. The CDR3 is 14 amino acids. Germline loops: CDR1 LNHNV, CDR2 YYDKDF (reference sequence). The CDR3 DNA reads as TGTGCCACCAGCAGAGTAGCGGAGAGAAACACCATATATTTT. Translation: CATSRVAERNTIYF.

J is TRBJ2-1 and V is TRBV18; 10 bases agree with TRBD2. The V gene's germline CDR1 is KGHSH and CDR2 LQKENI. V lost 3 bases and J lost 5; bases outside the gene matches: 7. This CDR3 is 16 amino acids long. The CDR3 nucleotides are TGTGCCAGCTCACCCCCACTAGCGGGACCCGACAATGAGCAGTTCTTC. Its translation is CASSPPLAGPDNEQFF.

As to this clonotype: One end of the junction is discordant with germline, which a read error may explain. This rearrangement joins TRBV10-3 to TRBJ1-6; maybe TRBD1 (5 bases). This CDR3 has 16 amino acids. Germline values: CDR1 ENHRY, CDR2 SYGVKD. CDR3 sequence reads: CASSYDAKGENSPLHF. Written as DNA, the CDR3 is TGTGCCAGCAGTTACGACGCGAAAGGGGAAAATTCACCCCTCCACTTT.

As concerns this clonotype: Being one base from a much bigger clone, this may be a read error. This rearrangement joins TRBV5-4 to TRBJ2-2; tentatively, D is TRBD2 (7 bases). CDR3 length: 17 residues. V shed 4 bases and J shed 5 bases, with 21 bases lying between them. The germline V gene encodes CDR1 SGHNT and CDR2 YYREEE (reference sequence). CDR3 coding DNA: TGTGCCAGCAGCCGCAGGGGCGGGAGCGATTATACCGGGGAGCTGTTTTTT. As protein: CASSRRGGSDYTGELFF.

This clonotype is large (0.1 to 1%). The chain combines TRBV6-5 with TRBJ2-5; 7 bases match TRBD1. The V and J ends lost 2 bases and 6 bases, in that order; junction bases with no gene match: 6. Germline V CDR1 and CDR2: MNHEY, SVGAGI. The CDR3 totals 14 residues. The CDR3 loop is CASSYRDRAKTQYF. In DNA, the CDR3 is TGTGCCAGCAGTTACCGCGACAGGGCGAAGACCCAGTACTTC.

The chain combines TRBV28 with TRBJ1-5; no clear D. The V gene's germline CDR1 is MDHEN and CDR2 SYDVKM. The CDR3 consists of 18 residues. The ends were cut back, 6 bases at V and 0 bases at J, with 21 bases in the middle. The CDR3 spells CASSSGGLIYDSNQPQHF. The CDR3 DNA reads TGTGCCAGCAGCTCCGGAGGGCTGATATATGATAGCAATCAGCCCCAGCATTTT.

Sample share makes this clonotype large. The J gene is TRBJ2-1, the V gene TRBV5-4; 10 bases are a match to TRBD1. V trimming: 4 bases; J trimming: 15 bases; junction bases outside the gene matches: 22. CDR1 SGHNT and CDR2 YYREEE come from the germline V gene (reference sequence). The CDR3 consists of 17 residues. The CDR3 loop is CASSESGGQGPTPGRFF. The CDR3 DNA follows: TGTGCCAGCAGCGAGAGTGGGGGACAGGGGCCGACACCAGGTCGGTTCTTC.

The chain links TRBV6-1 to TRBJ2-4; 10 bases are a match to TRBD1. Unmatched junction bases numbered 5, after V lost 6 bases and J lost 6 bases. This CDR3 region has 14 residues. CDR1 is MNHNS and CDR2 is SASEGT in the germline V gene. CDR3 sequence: CASSLGQGTNIQYF. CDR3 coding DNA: TGTGCCAGCAGCTTGGGACAGGGGACAAACATTCAGTACTTC.

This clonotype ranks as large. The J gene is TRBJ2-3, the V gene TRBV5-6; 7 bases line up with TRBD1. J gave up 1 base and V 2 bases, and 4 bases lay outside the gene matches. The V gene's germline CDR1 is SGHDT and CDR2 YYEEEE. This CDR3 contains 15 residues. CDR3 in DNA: TGTGCCAGCAGCTTCTTACAGGGGCGCACAGATACGCAGTATTTT. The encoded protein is CASSFLQGRTDTQYF.

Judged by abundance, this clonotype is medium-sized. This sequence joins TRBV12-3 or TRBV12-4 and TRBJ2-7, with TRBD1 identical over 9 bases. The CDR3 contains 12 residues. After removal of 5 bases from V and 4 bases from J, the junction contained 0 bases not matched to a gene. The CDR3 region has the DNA TGTGCCAGCAGTGGGACAGGGTACGAGCAGTACGTC. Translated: CASSGTGYEQYV.

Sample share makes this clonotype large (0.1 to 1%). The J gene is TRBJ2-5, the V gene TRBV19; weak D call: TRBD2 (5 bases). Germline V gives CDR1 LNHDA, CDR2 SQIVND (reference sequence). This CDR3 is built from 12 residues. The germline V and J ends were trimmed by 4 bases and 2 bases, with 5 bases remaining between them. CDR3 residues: CASSKRQETQYF. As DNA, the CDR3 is TGTGCCAGTAGTAAGCGGCAAGAGACCCAGTACTTC.

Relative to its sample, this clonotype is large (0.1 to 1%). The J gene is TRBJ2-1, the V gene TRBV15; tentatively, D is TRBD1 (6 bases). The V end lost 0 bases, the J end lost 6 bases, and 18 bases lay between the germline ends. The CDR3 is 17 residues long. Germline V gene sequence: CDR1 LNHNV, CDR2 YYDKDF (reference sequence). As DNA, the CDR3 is TGTGCCACCAGCAGAGAAGAGGCGGACAGATTCTTCAATGAGCAGTTCTTC. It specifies CATSREEADRFFNEQFF.

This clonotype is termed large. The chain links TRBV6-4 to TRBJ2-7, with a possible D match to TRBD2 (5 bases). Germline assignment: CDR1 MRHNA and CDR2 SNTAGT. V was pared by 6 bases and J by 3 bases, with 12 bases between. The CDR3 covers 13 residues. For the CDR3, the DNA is TGTGCCAGCAGGGCGACTACAATCTACGAGCAGTACTTC. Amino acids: CASRATTIYEQYF.

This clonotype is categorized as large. CDR3 amino acids: CASSPGTGFNYGYTF. The CDR3 DNA follows: TGTGCCAGCAGCCCGGGGACAGGGTTTAACTATGGCTACACCTTC. The chain recombines TRBV6-1 with TRBJ1-2; TRBD1 aligns across 9 bases. The CDR3 is 15 amino acids. The V segment lost 6 bases and the J segment 1 base; nucleotides outside the gene matches: 6. Germline CDR1 and CDR2: MNHNS and SASEGT.

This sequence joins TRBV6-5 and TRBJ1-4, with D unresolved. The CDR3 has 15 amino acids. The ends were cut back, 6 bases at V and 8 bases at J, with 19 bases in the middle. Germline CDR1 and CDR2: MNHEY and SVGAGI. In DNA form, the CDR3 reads TGTGCCAGCAGCTTAACGAACCAGGTGGAAGAAAAACTGTTTTTT. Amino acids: CASSLTNQVEEKLFF.

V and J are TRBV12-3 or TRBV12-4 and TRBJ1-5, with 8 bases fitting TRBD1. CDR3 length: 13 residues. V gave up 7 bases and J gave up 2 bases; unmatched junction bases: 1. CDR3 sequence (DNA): TGTGCCAGCACCAGGGGGCGCAATCAGCCCCAGCATTTT. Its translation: CASTRGRNQPQHF.

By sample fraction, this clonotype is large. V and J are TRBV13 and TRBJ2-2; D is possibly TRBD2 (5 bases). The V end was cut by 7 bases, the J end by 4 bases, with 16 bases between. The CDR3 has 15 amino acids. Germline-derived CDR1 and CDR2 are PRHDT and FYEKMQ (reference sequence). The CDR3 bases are TGTGCCAGCACCCTACGGACTCTTATCACCGGGGAGCTGTTTTTT. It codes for CASTLRTLITGELFF.

The CDR3 region is CSARGGGSPKAFF. The CDR3 nucleotides are TGCAGTGCTAGAGGCGGGGGGAGCCCTAAAGCTTTCTTT. The chain links TRBV20-1 to TRBJ1-1; tentative D call: TRBD1 (5 bases). The length of the CDR3 is 13 residues. Germline CDR1 DFQATT, CDR2 SNEGSKA (reference sequence). Trimming pared 1 base from V and 9 bases from J, leaving 15 bases between.

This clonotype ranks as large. CDR3 DNA: TGTGCCAGCTCACAGGGACAGCCCGAATTCTACGAGCAGTACTTC. Protein sequence: CASSQGQPEFYEQYF. The gene calls are TRBV18 and TRBJ2-7; TRBD1 agrees at 7 bases. Germline V gives CDR1 KGHSH, CDR2 LQKENI. The ends lost 4 bases at V and 3 bases at J; junction bases unmatched: 9. This CDR3 spans 15 amino acids.

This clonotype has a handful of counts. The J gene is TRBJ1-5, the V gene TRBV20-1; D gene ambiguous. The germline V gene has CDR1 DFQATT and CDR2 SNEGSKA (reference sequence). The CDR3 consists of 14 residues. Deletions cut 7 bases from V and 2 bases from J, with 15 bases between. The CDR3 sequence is CSVPSGGRNQPQHF. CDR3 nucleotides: TGCAGTGTTCCCTCGGGAGGTCGCAATCAGCCCCAGCATTTT.

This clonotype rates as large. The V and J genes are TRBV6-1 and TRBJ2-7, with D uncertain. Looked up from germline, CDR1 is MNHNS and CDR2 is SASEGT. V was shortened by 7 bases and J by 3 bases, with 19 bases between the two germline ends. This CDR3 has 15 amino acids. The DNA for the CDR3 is TGTGCCAGCAAGGACCCGGGTCAAACCTACTACGAGCAGTACGTC. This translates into CASKDPGQTYYEQYV.

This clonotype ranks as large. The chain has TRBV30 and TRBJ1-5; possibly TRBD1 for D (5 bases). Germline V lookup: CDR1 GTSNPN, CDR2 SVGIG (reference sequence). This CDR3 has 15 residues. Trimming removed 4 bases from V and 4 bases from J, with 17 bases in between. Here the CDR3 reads CAWTRRGASNQPQHF. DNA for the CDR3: TGTGCCTGGACACGTCGAGGGGCGAGTAATCAGCCCCAGCATTTT.